Listed below are T cell receptor beta chains from one sample, sequenced in a study of OX40 agonist ivuxolimab in advanced cancers. The data were produced by immunoSEQ multiplex PCR, yet TCRdb's version contains in-frame clones alone and is incomplete. The data hold roughly 28,000 clones, with around 80% observed a single time. The sequences come from CD4+ or CD8+ T cells sorted from blood, collected in a trial of the OX40 agonist ivuxolimab. The receptors originated from an adult with an advanced solid tumor such as melanoma, head and neck, liver or kidney cancer. CDR3s include the opening cysteine and the closing phenylalanine or tryptophan. D genes are given only for firm matches. Size tells how often a clone was seen (once, few, many) or the class of an expanded clone, and some rows leave it out.

cdr3_aa: CASSDRGVASGYTF
cdr3_nt: TGTGCCAGCAGTGACAGGGGTGTAGCAAGTGGCTACACCTTC
clone_size: -
j_call: TRBJ1-2
d_call: -
v_call: TRBV6-4

cdr3_aa: CASSAKESTGYEPQHF
cdr3_nt: TGCGCCAGCAGCGCCAAGGAAAGCACAGGGTACGAACCCCAGCATTTT
clone_size: -
j_call: TRBJ1-5
d_call: -
v_call: TRBV4-1

cdr3_aa: CATSHTSAGANVLTF
cdr3_nt: TGTGCCACCAGCCATACTAGCGCGGGGGCCAACGTCCTGACTTTC
clone_size: -
j_call: TRBJ2-6
d_call: TRBD2
v_call: TRBV15

cdr3_aa: CASSVDRSYEQYF
cdr3_nt: TGCGCCAGCAGTGTCGACCGCTCCTACGAGCAGTACTTC
clone_size: once
j_call: TRBJ2-7
d_call: -
v_call: TRBV10-2

cdr3_aa: CSALRGEAFF
cdr3_nt: TGCAGTGCTCTCAGGGGTGAAGCTTTCTTT
clone_size: -
j_call: TRBJ1-1
d_call: -
v_call: TRBV20-1

cdr3_aa: CASSMRGREQYF
cdr3_nt: TGTGCCAGTAGTATGCGTGGACGCGAGCAGTACTTC
clone_size: -
j_call: TRBJ2-7
d_call: -
v_call: TRBV19

cdr3_aa: CASSLGSMNTEAFF
cdr3_nt: TGTGCCAGCAGTTTAGGTAGCATGAACACTGAAGCTTTCTTT
clone_size: -
j_call: TRBJ1-1
d_call: -
v_call: TRBV6-5

cdr3_aa: CASSIRVEWDYGYTF
cdr3_nt: TGTGCCAGTAGTATAAGGGTGGAATGGGACTATGGCTACACCTTC
clone_size: -
j_call: TRBJ1-2
d_call: -
v_call: TRBV19

cdr3_aa: CASSRDSSPSTNEQFF
cdr3_nt: TGTGCCAGCAGCCGCGACAGTTCCCCCAGTACGAATGAGCAGTTCTTC
clone_size: few
j_call: TRBJ2-1
d_call: -
v_call: TRBV2

cdr3_aa: CAISDLLTQEQYF
cdr3_nt: TGTGCCATCAGTGACCTCTTGACACAGGAGCAGTACTTC
clone_size: once
j_call: TRBJ2-7
d_call: -
v_call: TRBV10-3

cdr3_aa: CASSVNFGTGDEQYF
cdr3_nt: TGCGCCAGCAGCGTAAATTTCGGGACAGGGGACGAGCAGTACTTC
clone_size: -
j_call: TRBJ2-7
d_call: TRBD1
v_call: TRBV5-1

cdr3_aa: CAVWGGQYQETQYF
cdr3_nt: TGTGCCGTTTGGGGGGGTCAGTACCAAGAGACCCAGTACTTC
clone_size: -
j_call: TRBJ2-5
d_call: TRBD2
v_call: TRBV28

cdr3_aa: CASRASGGYTDTQYF
cdr3_nt: TGTGCCAGCAGGGCTAGCGGAGGGTACACAGATACGCAGTATTTT
clone_size: once
j_call: TRBJ2-3
d_call: TRBD2
v_call: TRBV6-5

cdr3_aa: CASSVEAGQGLATNYGYTF
cdr3_nt: TGTGCCAGCAGCGTAGAAGCGGGACAGGGTTTGGCCACTAACTATGGCTACACCTTC
clone_size: -
j_call: TRBJ1-2
d_call: TRBD1
v_call: TRBV9

cdr3_aa: CASSAGDRAISDTQYF
cdr3_nt: TGTGCCAGCAGCGCGGGGGACAGGGCTATATCAGATACGCAGTATTTT
clone_size: -
j_call: TRBJ2-3
d_call: TRBD1
v_call: TRBV7-9

cdr3_aa: CASSLYQDRGDTQYF
cdr3_nt: TGCGCCAGCAGCCTTTACCAGGACAGAGGAGATACGCAGTATTTT
clone_size: -
j_call: TRBJ2-3
d_call: -
v_call: TRBV4-1

cdr3_aa: CASSLTGTLSYEQYF
cdr3_nt: TGTGCCAGCAGCTTGACAGGTACCCTTTCCTACGAGCAGTACTTC
clone_size: -
j_call: TRBJ2-7
d_call: -
v_call: TRBV5-6

cdr3_aa: CAWGRASNSGNTIYF
cdr3_nt: TGTGCCTGGGGCCGGGCCTCCAACTCTGGAAACACCATATATTTT
clone_size: -
j_call: TRBJ1-3
d_call: -
v_call: TRBV30

cdr3_aa: CASNPSGVETQYF
cdr3_nt: TGTGCCAGTAATCCTAGCGGGGTAGAGACCCAGTACTTC
clone_size: -
j_call: TRBJ2-5
d_call: TRBD2
v_call: TRBV19

cdr3_aa: CASSPPGAVTGELFF
cdr3_nt: TGTGCCAGCAGCCCTCCGGGGGCGGTCACCGGGGAGCTGTTTTTT
clone_size: -
j_call: TRBJ2-2
d_call: -
v_call: TRBV13

cdr3_aa: CAREEETQYF
cdr3_nt: TGTGCCAGAGAGGAGGAGACCCAGTACTTC
clone_size: -
j_call: TRBJ2-5
d_call: -
v_call: TRBV5-8

cdr3_aa: CASSQVRGQTYEQYF
cdr3_nt: TGCGCCAGCAGCCAAGTGAGGGGGCAGACCTACGAGCAGTACTTC
clone_size: -
j_call: TRBJ2-7
d_call: TRBD1
v_call: TRBV4-1

cdr3_aa: CASSLTAGTANYGYTF
cdr3_nt: TGCGCCAGCAGCCTCACCGCCGGGACAGCTAACTATGGCTACACCTTC
clone_size: -
j_call: TRBJ1-2
d_call: TRBD1
v_call: TRBV4-1

cdr3_aa: CASSPGGNEQFF
cdr3_nt: TGTGCCAGCTCCCCCGGGGGGAATGAGCAGTTCTTC
clone_size: -
j_call: TRBJ2-1
d_call: TRBD2
v_call: TRBV18

cdr3_aa: CASSLLRVLNTEAFF
cdr3_nt: TGTGCCAGCAGCTTGCTCCGGGTATTGAACACTGAAGCTTTCTTT
clone_size: -
j_call: TRBJ1-1
d_call: -
v_call: TRBV5-6

cdr3_aa: CASSLGGSEAFF
cdr3_nt: TGTGCCAGCAGCTTAGGGGGCTCTGAAGCTTTCTTT
clone_size: few
j_call: TRBJ1-1
d_call: -
v_call: TRBV7-9

cdr3_aa: CASSLTRAASYEQYF
cdr3_nt: TGTGCCAGCAGCTTGACTAGGGCGGCATCCTACGAGCAGTACTTC
clone_size: -
j_call: TRBJ2-7
d_call: -
v_call: TRBV11-2

cdr3_aa: CASSLEAGSGNTIYF
cdr3_nt: TGCGCCAGCAGCTTGGAGGCCGGATCTGGAAACACCATATATTTT
clone_size: -
j_call: TRBJ1-3
d_call: -
v_call: TRBV5-1

cdr3_aa: CASSVEGNTGELFF
cdr3_nt: TGTGCCAGCAGCGTAGAAGGGAACACCGGGGAGCTGTTTTTT
clone_size: -
j_call: TRBJ2-2
d_call: -
v_call: TRBV9

cdr3_aa: CASSFTTAEGETQYF
cdr3_nt: TGCGCCAGCAGCTTCACGACAGCCGAGGGGGAGACCCAGTACTTC
clone_size: -
j_call: TRBJ2-5
d_call: -
v_call: TRBV5-1

cdr3_aa: CASSSYIGTSGSSTDTQYF
cdr3_nt: TGCGCCAGCAGCTCCTACATCGGGACTAGCGGTTCGAGCACAGATACGCAGTATTTT
clone_size: -
j_call: TRBJ2-3
d_call: TRBD2
v_call: TRBV5-1

cdr3_aa: CASSQDRRTDSNQPQHF
cdr3_nt: TGTGCCAGCAGCCAAGATCGAAGGACGGATAGCAATCAGCCCCAGCATTTT
clone_size: medium-sized
j_call: TRBJ1-5
d_call: -
v_call: TRBV14

cdr3_aa: CASSSREQGTDTQYF
cdr3_nt: TGTGCCAGCAGCTCCCGGGAACAGGGCACAGATACGCAGTATTTT
clone_size: -
j_call: TRBJ2-3
d_call: -
v_call: TRBV9

cdr3_aa: CASSGPGQGLNYGYTF
cdr3_nt: TGTGCCAGCAGCGGCCCGGGACAGGGCCTAAACTATGGCTACACCTTC
clone_size: -
j_call: TRBJ1-2
d_call: TRBD1
v_call: TRBV9